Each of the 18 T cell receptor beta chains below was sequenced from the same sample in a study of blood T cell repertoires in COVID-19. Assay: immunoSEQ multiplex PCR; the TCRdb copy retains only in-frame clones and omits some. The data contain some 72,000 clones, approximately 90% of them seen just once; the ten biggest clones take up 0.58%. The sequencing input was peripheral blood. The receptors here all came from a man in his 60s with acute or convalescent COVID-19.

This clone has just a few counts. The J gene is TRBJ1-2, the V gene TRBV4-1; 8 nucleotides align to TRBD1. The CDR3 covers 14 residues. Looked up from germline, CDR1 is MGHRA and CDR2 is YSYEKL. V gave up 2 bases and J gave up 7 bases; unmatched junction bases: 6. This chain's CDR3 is CASSQLQGEFGYTF. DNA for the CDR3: TGCGCCAGCAGCCAACTACAGGGGGAGTTTGGCTACACCTTC.

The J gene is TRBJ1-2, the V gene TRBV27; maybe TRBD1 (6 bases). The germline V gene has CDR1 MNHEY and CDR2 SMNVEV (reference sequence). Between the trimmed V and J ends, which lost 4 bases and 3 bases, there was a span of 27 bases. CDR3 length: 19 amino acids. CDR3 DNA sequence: TGTGCCAGCAGTTCACGGGACATCCAAAGGGCGGGAGGTCACTATGGCTACACCTTC. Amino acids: CASSSRDIQRAGGHYGYTF.

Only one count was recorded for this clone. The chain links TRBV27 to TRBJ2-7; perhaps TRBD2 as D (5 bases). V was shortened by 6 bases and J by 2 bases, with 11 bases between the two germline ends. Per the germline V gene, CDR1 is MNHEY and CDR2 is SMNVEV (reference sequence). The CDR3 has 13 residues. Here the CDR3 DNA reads TGTGCCAGCAGCAGAAGCGGTGCCTACGAGCAGTACTTC. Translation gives CASSRSGAYEQYF.

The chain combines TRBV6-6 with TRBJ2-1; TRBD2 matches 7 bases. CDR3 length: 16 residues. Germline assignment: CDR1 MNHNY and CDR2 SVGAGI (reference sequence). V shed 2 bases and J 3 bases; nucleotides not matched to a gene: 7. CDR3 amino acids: CASSYPGTTSYNEQFF. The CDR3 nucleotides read TGTGCCAGCAGTTACCCCGGGACTACCAGCTACAATGAGCAGTTCTTC.

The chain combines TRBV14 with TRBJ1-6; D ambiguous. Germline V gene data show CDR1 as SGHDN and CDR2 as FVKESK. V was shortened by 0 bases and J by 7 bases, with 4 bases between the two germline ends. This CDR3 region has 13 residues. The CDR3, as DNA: TGTGCCAGCAGCCAAGATCCAAATTCACCCCTCCACTTT. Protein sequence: CASSQDPNSPLHF.

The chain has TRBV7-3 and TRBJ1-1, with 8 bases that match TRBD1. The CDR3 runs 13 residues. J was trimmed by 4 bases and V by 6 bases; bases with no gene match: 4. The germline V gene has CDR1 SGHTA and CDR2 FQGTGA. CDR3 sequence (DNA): TGTGCCAGCAGGAACAGGGGGGGCACTGAAGCTTTCTTT. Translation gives CASRNRGGTEAFF.

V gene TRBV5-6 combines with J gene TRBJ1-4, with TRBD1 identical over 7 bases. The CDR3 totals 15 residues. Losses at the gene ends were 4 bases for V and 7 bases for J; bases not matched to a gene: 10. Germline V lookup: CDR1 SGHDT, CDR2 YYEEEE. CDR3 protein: CASSATGMDGEKLFF. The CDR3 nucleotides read TGTGCCAGCAGCGCGACAGGGATGGACGGTGAAAAACTGTTTTTT.

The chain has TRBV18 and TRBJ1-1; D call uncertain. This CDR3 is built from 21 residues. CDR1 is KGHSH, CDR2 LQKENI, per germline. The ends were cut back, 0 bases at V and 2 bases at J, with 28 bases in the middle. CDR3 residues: CASSPPYTSQLGRGINTEAFF. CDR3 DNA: TGTGCCAGCTCACCACCGTACACCTCTCAACTGGGGAGAGGGATTAACACTGAAGCTTTCTTT.

CDR3 loop: CASSLAGARNEQFF. The CDR3 DNA sequence: TGTGCCAGCAGCCTAGCGGGAGCGAGGAATGAGCAGTTCTTC. The rearrangement uses TRBV9 and TRBJ2-1, with 10 bases fitting TRBD2. The J segment lost 7 bases and the V segment lost 4 bases, leaving 5 bases of the junction unmatched. CDR3 length: 14 amino acids. Germline V gives CDR1 SGDLS, CDR2 YYNGEE.

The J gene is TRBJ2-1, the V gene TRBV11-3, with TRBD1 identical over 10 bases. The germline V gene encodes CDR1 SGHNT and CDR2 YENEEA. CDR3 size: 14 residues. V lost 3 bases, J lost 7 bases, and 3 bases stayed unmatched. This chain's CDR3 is CASSLRTGGNEQFF. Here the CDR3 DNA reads TGTGCCAGCAGCTTGCGGACAGGGGGAAATGAGCAGTTCTTC.

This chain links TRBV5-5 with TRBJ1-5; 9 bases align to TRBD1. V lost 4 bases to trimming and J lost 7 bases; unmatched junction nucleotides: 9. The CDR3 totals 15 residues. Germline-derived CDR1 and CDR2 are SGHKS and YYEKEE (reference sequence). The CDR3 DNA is TGTGCCAGCAGCCCGGCCGGGACAGGGAGGCAGCCCCAGCATTTT. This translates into CASSPAGTGRQPQHF.

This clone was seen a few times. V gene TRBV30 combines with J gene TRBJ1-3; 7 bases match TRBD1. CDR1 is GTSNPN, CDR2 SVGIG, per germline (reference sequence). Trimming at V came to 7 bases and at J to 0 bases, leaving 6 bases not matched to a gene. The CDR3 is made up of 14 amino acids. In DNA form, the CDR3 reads TGTGCCTACGAGGGGGCGTACTCTGGAAACACCATATATTTT. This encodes CAYEGAYSGNTIYF.

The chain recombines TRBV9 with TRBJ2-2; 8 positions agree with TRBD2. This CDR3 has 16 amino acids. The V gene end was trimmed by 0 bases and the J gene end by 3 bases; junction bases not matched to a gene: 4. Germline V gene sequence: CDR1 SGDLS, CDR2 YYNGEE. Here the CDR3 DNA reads TGTGCCAGCAGCGTAGGGGTAGCGGGGTACACCGGGGAGCTGTTTTTT. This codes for CASSVGVAGYTGELFF.

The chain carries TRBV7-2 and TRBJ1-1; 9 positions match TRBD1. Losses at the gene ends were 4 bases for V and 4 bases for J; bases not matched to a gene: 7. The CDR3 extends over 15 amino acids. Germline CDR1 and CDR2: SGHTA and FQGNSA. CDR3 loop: CASSWTGATSTEAFF. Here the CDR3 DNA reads TGTGCCAGCAGCTGGACAGGGGCGACTAGCACTGAAGCTTTCTTT. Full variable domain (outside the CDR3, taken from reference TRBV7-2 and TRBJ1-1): GAGVSQSPSNKVTEKGKDVELRCDPISGHTALYWYRQSLGQGLEFLIYFQGNSAPDKSGLPSDRFSAERTGGSVSTLTIQRTQQEDSAVYLCASSWTGATSTEAFFGQGTRLTVV.

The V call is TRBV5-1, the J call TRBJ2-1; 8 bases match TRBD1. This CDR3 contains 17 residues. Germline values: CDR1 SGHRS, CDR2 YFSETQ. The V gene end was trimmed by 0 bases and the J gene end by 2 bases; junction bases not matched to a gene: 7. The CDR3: CASSLADRGYAYNEQFF. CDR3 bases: TGCGCCAGCAGCTTGGCCGACAGGGGATATGCCTACAATGAGCAGTTCTTC.

The DNA of the CDR3 is TGTGCCAGCAGTGACGATGTAGGGAGGAGCACTGAAGCTTTCTTT. It codes for CASSDDVGRSTEAFF. The chain is built from TRBV2 and TRBJ1-1; D remains ambiguous. This CDR3 is 15 amino acids long. The V and J ends lost 3 bases and 4 bases respectively, with 15 bases between them. Germline V gene sequence: CDR1 SNHLY, CDR2 FYNNEI.

This CDR3 is CASSHPTSGYNEQFF. The CDR3 DNA reads as TGCGCCAGCAGCCATCCGACTAGCGGTTACAATGAGCAGTTCTTC. This sequence joins TRBV4-1 and TRBJ2-1; 9 bases align to TRBD2. The trim removed 3 bases at V and 4 bases at J, leaving 4 bases unmatched. The CDR3 covers 15 residues. Germline-derived CDR1 and CDR2 are MGHRA and YSYEKL.

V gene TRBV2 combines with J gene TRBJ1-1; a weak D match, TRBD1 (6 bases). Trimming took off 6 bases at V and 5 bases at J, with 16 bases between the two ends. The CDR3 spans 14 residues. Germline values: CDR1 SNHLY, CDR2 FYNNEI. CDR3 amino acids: CASRAGEMGTEAFF. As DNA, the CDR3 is TGTGCCAGCAGGGCAGGGGAAATGGGAACTGAAGCTTTCTTT.